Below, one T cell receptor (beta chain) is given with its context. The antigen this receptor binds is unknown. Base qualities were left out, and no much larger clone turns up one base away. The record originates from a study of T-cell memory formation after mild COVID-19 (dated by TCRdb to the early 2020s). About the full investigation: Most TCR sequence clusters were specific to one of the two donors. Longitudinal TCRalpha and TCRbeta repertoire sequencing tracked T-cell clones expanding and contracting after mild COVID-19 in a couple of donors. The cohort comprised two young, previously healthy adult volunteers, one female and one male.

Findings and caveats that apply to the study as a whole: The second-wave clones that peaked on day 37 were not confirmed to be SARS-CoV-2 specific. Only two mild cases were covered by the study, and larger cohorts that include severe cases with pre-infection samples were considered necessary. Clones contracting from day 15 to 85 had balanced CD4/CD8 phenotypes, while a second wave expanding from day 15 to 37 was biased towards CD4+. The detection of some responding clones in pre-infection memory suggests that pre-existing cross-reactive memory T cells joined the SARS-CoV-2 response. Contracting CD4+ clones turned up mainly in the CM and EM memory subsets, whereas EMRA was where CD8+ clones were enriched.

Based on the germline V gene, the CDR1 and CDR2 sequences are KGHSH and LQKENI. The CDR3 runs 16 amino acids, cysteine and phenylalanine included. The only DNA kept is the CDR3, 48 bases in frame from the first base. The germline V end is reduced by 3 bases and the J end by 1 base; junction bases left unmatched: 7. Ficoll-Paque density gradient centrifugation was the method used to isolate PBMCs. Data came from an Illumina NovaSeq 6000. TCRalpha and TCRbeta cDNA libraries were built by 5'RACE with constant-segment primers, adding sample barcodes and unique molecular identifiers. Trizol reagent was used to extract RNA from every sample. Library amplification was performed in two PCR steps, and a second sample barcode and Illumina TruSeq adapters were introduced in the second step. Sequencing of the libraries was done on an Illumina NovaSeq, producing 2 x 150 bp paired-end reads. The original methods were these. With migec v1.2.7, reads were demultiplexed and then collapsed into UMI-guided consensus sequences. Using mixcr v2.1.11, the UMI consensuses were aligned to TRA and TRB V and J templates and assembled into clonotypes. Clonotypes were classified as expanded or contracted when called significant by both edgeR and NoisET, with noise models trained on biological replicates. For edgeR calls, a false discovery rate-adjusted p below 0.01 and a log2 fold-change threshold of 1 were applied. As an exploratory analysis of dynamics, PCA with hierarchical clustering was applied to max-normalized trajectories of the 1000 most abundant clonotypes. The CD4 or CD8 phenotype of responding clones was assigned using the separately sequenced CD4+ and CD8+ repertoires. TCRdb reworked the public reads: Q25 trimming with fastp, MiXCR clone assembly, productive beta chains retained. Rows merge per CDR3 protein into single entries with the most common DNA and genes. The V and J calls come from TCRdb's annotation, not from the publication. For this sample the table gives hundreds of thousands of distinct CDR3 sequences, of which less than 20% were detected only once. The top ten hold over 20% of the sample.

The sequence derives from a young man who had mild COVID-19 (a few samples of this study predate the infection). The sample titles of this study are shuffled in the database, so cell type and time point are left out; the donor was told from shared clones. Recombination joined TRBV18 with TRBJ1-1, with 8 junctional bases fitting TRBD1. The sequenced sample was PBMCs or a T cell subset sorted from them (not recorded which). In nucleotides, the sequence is TGTGCCAGCTCACCCAAATGGACAGGGAAGAACACTGAAGCTTTCTTT. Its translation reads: CASSPKWTGKNTEAFF.